A selection of T cell receptor beta chains follows, all from one sample in a study of control samples from healthy donors and cancer patients. Sequenced by immunoSEQ multiplex PCR; TCRdb stores in-frame clones only, minus some. In the table there are about 41,000 clones, about 95% of which are singletons. The sample was blood. The receptors stem from a man in his 60s in good health. CDR3s include the opening cysteine and the closing phenylalanine or tryptophan. Fields, in order: J gene, D gene, V gene, CDR3 protein. A D gene is named only where the DNA matches it firmly.

>TRBJ2-7|TRBD2|TRBV27
CASSPLAGGGVEQYF
>TRBJ2-7|TRBD1|TRBV27
CASSLDRAPYEQYF
>TRBJ2-2|TRBD2|TRBV7-2
CASTRPAGGELFF
>TRBJ1-1|.|TRBV5-8
CASSLSRSGVAFF
>TRBJ2-1|.|TRBV20-1
CSAKGINEQFF
>TRBJ1-1|.|TRBV6-5
CASSYWGNTEAFF
>TRBJ2-7|.|TRBV21-1
CASSKARTGAIYEQYF
>TRBJ2-2|.|TRBV7-8
CASTPRIGELFF
>TRBJ2-7|TRBD2|TRBV18
CASSPIAGADYEQYF
>TRBJ2-7|TRBD2|TRBV11-2
CASSTDIAGAFGEQYF
>TRBJ2-1|.|TRBV11-2
CASSLVSGEQFF
>TRBJ2-1|.|TRBV30
CAWDPGGNEQFF
>TRBJ2-1|.|TRBV14
CASSHPGTRAYNEQFF
>TRBJ1-1|.|TRBV9
CASSVVPGNANTEAFF
>TRBJ2-5|TRBD2|TRBV9
CASSVGGRQETQYF
>TRBJ1-5|.|TRBV10-2
CASSDPGIRGNQPQHF
>TRBJ1-5|.|TRBV3-1/TRBV3-2
CASSQAGMRQPQHF
>TRBJ2-1|TRBD2|TRBV3-1/TRBV3-2
CASSQRATQLAGGQFF
>TRBJ2-3|.|TRBV3-1/TRBV3-2
CASSHPTGVGRADTQYF
>TRBJ2-1|.|TRBV28
CASSRDGSYNEQFF
>TRBJ1-5|.|TRBV5-6
CASSLGRVRQPQHF
>TRBJ1-4|TRBD1|TRBV19
CASSRGTASNEKLFF
>TRBJ2-1|TRBD2|TRBV27
CASSLSLPLLAGEWNEQFF
>TRBJ2-5|.|TRBV28
CASSSYTQGRGETQYF
>TRBJ2-1|TRBD2|TRBV7-6
CASSHGLAGGYNEQFF
>TRBJ1-2|TRBD1|TRBV19
CASSLGQGLNYGYTF
>TRBJ2-7|TRBD1|TRBV14
CASRPGTGVNEQYF
>TRBJ1-3|TRBD1|TRBV9
CASSVGAGGTSIYF
>TRBJ2-3|.|TRBV3-1/TRBV3-2
CASSSLGGSMWYF
>TRBJ1-3|.|TRBV28
CASSLTTLGSGNTIYF
>TRBJ2-7|TRBD1|TRBV19
CASGPRTGSSYEQYF
>TRBJ2-7|TRBD2|TRBV5-6
CASSSSGSWEQYF
>TRBJ2-1|.|TRBV27
CASSLQGGTYNEQFF
>TRBJ1-4|.|TRBV21-1
CAIPTRLRNEKLFF
>TRBJ2-7|.|TRBV15
CATSRDRASHEQYF
>TRBJ2-3|.|TRBV27
CASSGRDLFSDTQYF
>TRBJ2-1|.|TRBV10-3
CAIRDTPGDEQFF
>TRBJ1-4|.|TRBV2
CASSYRLEQGKLFF
>TRBJ1-4|TRBD1|TRBV18
CASSPPRDRAEKLFF
>TRBJ2-3|.|TRBV11-3
CASDPGSRGTDTQYF
>TRBJ2-7|TRBD1|TRBV28
CAIGQGAYEQYF
>TRBJ2-1|.|TRBV4-2
CASSQEERLVSNEQFF
>TRBJ1-3|.|TRBV28
CASSVQGRGNTIYF
>TRBJ1-6|TRBD1|TRBV5-1
CASSLSSRGSDSPLHF